These 29 T cell receptor beta chains were all obtained from the same sample, sequenced in a study of T cell responses to AZD1222 COVID-19 vaccine. The table came from immunoSEQ multiplex PCR; TCRdb's copy has only in-frame clones and leaves some out. The sample lists approximately 82,000 clones; approximately 85% were seen once. Sequenced material: peripheral blood, taken on day 0 of AZD1222 vaccination. The receptors were sampled from an adult in good health.

V gene TRBV2 combines with J gene TRBJ2-1, with 8 bases matching TRBD1. Per the germline V gene, CDR1 is SNHLY and CDR2 is FYNNEI. The CDR3 spans 12 residues. The V gene end was trimmed by 8 bases and the J gene end by 9 bases; junction bases not matched to a gene: 6. The CDR3 reads CASDRGRGEQFF. CDR3 nucleotide sequence: TGTGCCAGCGACAGGGGTAGGGGTGAGCAGTTCTTC.

This sequence joins TRBV27 and TRBJ1-2; 9 bases are a match to TRBD1. V gave up 6 bases and J gave up 2 bases; unmatched junction bases: 7. In germline, CDR1 is MNHEY, CDR2 SMNVEV (reference sequence). This CDR3 has 15 amino acids. The chain's CDR3 is CASRTPGTGNYGYTF. As DNA, the CDR3 is TGTGCCAGCAGGACCCCAGGGACAGGGAACTATGGCTACACCTTC.

This clone was observed a single time. This rearrangement joins TRBV5-1 to TRBJ1-6; no firm D call. The CDR3 contains 16 residues. Germline values: CDR1 SGHRS, CDR2 YFSETQ. The V gene lost 0 bases and the J gene lost 7 bases, with 14 bases spanning the gap. Here the CDR3 DNA reads TGCGCCAGCAGCTTGGAACCGAGCCACCCCAATTCACCCCTCCACTTT. Residues: CASSLEPSHPNSPLHF.

This chain joins TRBV19 and TRBJ2-4, with 7 bases fitting TRBD1. V dropped 5 bases and J dropped 4; count of bases not matched to a gene: 2. The CDR3 consists of 13 residues. Germline V CDR1 and CDR2: LNHDA, SQIVND (reference sequence). CDR3 protein: CASSPGQKNIQYF. In DNA, the CDR3 is TGTGCCAGTAGTCCGGGACAGAAAAACATTCAGTACTTC.

In its sample, this clone was seen once. This chain connects TRBV7-8 to TRBJ2-1; D is unresolved. V lost 0 bases, J lost 0 bases, and 6 bases lay in between. CDR1 is SGHVS and CDR2 is FQNEAQ in the germline V gene. The CDR3 has 15 residues. CDR3 bases: TGTGCCAGCAGCTTAGCGGGGAACTCCTACAATGAGCAGTTCTTC. It codes for CASSLAGNSYNEQFF.

This chain joins TRBV19 and TRBJ2-7; 7 positions agree with TRBD2. The CDR3 is 15 amino acids. V lost 6 bases to trimming and J lost 0 bases; unmatched junction nucleotides: 8. Germline CDR1 reads LNHDA; CDR2 reads SQIVND (reference sequence). The CDR3 loop is CASSESGVDSYEQYF. The CDR3 nucleotides read TGTGCCAGTAGCGAGAGCGGGGTCGACTCCTACGAGCAGTACTTC.

This chain connects TRBV12-3 or TRBV12-4 to TRBJ2-1; D possibly uses TRBD1 or TRBD2 (5 bases each). The CDR3 has 12 residues. V dropped 6 bases and J dropped 13 bases, with 16 bases sitting between them. The CDR3 DNA follows: TGTGCCAGCAGAGGGGACGTCCTCGTTCAGTTCTTC. The encoded protein is CASRGDVLVQFF.

This sequence joins TRBV4-3 and TRBJ2-7; no clear D gene. The germline V gene encodes CDR1 LGHNA and CDR2 YSLEER. There are 15 residues in the CDR3. The V end was cut by 1 base, the J end by 5 bases, with 15 bases between. CDR3 sequence reads: CASSQGHPLVNEQYF. The CDR3 region has the DNA TGCGCCAGCAGCCAAGGACACCCCCTGGTCAACGAGCAGTACTTC.

This chain links TRBV6-5 with TRBJ1-1; weak D call: TRBD1 (6 bases). The CDR3 consists of 14 residues. V lost 8 bases, J lost 3 bases, and 16 bases lay in between. Looked up from germline, CDR1 is MNHEY and CDR2 is SVGAGI. The chain's CDR3 is CASSARGSDTEAFF. The CDR3 DNA reads as TGTGCCAGCTCGGCAAGGGGGTCTGACACTGAAGCTTTCTTT.

The chain uses TRBV11-3 and TRBJ2-3; TRBD1 or TRBD2 may be the D gene (5 bases each). Trimming cost V 3 bases and J 4 bases, with 11 bases left between them. This CDR3 region has 14 residues. Germline CDR1 SGHNT, CDR2 YENEEA. The CDR3 nucleotides read TGTGCCAGCAGCTTGGGGGTTTCGGCAGATACGCAGTATTTT. Translation gives CASSLGVSADTQYF.

The CDR3 DNA follows: TGCGCCAGCAGCCAACAACTGGGGTTCTCCCGGGATGCCAAAAACATTCAGTACTTC. This encodes CASSQQLGFSRDAKNIQYF. The chain combines TRBV4-3 with TRBJ2-4, with D maybe TRBD2 (5 bases). In germline, CDR1 is LGHNA, CDR2 YSLEER. This CDR3 contains 19 residues. V was clipped by 2 bases and J by 1 base, with 21 bases between them.

This clone was seen a few times. V and J are TRBV19 and TRBJ1-2; no definite D call. Trimming stripped 0 bases from V and 4 bases from J, with 12 bases between. This CDR3 spans 15 amino acids. Per germline, CDR1 LNHDA and CDR2 SQIVND (reference sequence). This CDR3 reads CASSIDGISVYGYTF. CDR3 coding DNA: TGTGCCAGTAGTATAGACGGTATATCAGTCTATGGCTACACCTTC.

The chain links TRBV2 to TRBJ1-2; the match to TRBD1 covers 9 bases. The CDR3 is 14 amino acids. J lost 6 bases, V lost 1 base, and 3 bases had no gene match. Germline V gives CDR1 SNHLY, CDR2 FYNNEI. The CDR3 sequence is CASSEDRGQDGYTF. DNA for the CDR3: TGTGCCAGCAGTGAAGACAGGGGGCAAGATGGCTACACCTTC.

This clone occurred once. The chain joins TRBV21-1 to TRBJ1-1. TRBV21-1 counts as a pseudogene. This CDR3 is built from 15 residues. This CDR3 is CASSKDETVNTEAFF. CDR3 in DNA: TGTGCCAGCAGCAAAGATGAGACGGTAAACACTGAAGCTTTCTTT.

This chain joins TRBV9 and TRBJ2-7; 11 bases are shared with TRBD1. Trimming cost V 0 bases and J 3 bases; bases outside gene matches: 8. CDR3 length: 17 residues. The germline V gene encodes CDR1 SGDLS and CDR2 YYNGEE. CDR3 nucleotide sequence: TGTGCCAGCAGCGTAGACGGAACCGGGACAGGGGGCTACGAGCAGTACTTC. Amino acids: CASSVDGTGTGGYEQYF. The full variable domain, with the rest looked up from reference TRBV9 and TRBJ2-7, is DSGVTQTPKHLITATGQRVTLRCSPRSGDLSVYWYQQSLDQGLQFLIQYYNGEERAKGNILERFSAQQFPDLHSELNLSSLELGDSALYFCASSVDGTGTGGYEQYFGPGTRLTVT.

This chain links TRBV5-1 with TRBJ2-1, with 8 bases matching TRBD2. Losses at the gene ends were 4 bases for V and 1 base for J; bases not matched to a gene: 7. The length of the CDR3 is 16 residues. In germline, CDR1 is SGHRS, CDR2 YFSETQ. The CDR3 sequence: CASSIIGLASYNEQFF. CDR3 nucleotides: TGCGCCAGCAGCATTATTGGACTAGCTTCCTACAATGAGCAGTTCTTC. Full variable domain (outside the CDR3, taken from reference TRBV5-1 and TRBJ2-1): KAGVTQTPRYLIKTRGQQVTLSCSPISGHRSVSWYQQTPGQGLQFLFEYFSETQRNKGNFPGRFSGRQFSNSRSEMNVSTLELGDSALYLCASSIIGLASYNEQFFGPGTRLTVL.

J is TRBJ1-1 and V is TRBV4-2; 7 positions agree with TRBD1. Germline V gene data show CDR1 as LGHNA and CDR2 as YNFKEQ. Germline trimming cut 0 bases from V and 12 bases from J; bases unmatched to any gene: 7. CDR3 length equals 13 residues. The DNA for the CDR3 is TGTGCCAGCAGCCAAGAAAGGGACAGTACGACTTTCTTT. Protein sequence: CASSQERDSTTFF.

This sequence joins TRBV6-2 or TRBV6-3 and TRBJ1-5; 7 nucleotides match TRBD1. CDR1 MNHEY and CDR2 SVGEGT come from the germline V gene. The CDR3 sequence is 14 residues long. The J segment lost 7 bases and the V segment lost 0 bases, leaving 3 bases of the junction unmatched. The CDR3 sequence is CASSYSTGAQPQHF. CDR3 DNA sequence: TGTGCCAGCAGTTACTCCACAGGGGCCCAGCCCCAGCATTTT.

This clone turned up a few times. This sequence joins TRBV9 and TRBJ1-1; TRBD1 is a possible D gene (6 bases). Germline V gene data show CDR1 as SGDLS and CDR2 as YYNGEE. This CDR3 spans 15 amino acids. V dropped 0 bases and J dropped 4 bases, with 13 bases sitting between them. The CDR3 sequence is CASSVVPGAFTEAFF. The CDR3 coding sequence is TGTGCCAGCAGCGTAGTGCCGGGGGCTTTCACTGAAGCTTTCTTT.

The chain joins TRBV5-5 to TRBJ1-2; D may be TRBD1 (6 bases). The length of the CDR3 is 15 residues. Germline V gene data show CDR1 as SGHKS and CDR2 as YYEKEE (reference sequence). Trimming took 0 bases from V and 0 from J, leaving 9 bases between them. CDR3 DNA: TGTGCCAGCAGCTTGGCAGGGGTAGCTAACTATGGCTACACCTTC. Its translation: CASSLAGVANYGYTF.

The V gene is TRBV9, the J gene TRBJ1-2; 9 nucleotides align to TRBD1. This CDR3 is 15 amino acids long. V was pared by 4 bases and J by 4 bases, with 8 bases of the junction left unmatched. Germline V gives CDR1 SGDLS, CDR2 YYNGEE. The CDR3 coding sequence is TGTGCCAGCAGCACGACAGGGGGACCAATCTATGGCTACACCTTC. Protein sequence: CASSTTGGPIYGYTF. Together with reference TRBV9 and TRBJ1-2, the CDR3 gives the full variable domain: DSGVTQTPKHLITATGQRVTLRCSPRSGDLSVYWYQQSLDQGLQFLIQYYNGEERAKGNILERFSAQQFPDLHSELNLSSLELGDSALYFCASSTTGGPIYGYTFGSGTRLTVV.

The chain links TRBV28 to TRBJ2-5; TRBD1 matches at 7 bases. With 3 bases clipped from V and 4 bases from J, the junction kept 14 bases outside the gene matches. Germline CDR1 reads MDHEN; CDR2 reads SYDVKM. The CDR3 has 17 amino acids. CDR3 in amino acids: CASSFLLGGASGETQYF. DNA for the CDR3: TGTGCCAGCAGTTTTCTCTTAGGGGGCGCGTCAGGAGAGACCCAGTACTTC.

V gene TRBV7-8 combines with J gene TRBJ2-1; D possibly corresponds to TRBD2 (6 bases). V was shortened by 5 bases and J by 6 bases, with 8 bases between the two germline ends. Germline assignment: CDR1 SGHVS and CDR2 FQNEAQ. The CDR3 extends over 12 amino acids. The CDR3 sequence: CASSPGVNEQFF. In nucleotides, the CDR3 is TGTGCCAGCAGCCCGGGGGTCAATGAGCAGTTCTTC. The whole variable domain, filled in from reference TRBV7-8 and TRBJ2-1, reads GAGVSQSPRYKVAKRGQDVALRCDPISGHVSLFWYQQALGQGPEFLTYFQNEAQLDKSGLPSDRFFAERPEGSVSTLKIQRTQQEDSAVYLCASSPGVNEQFFGPGTRLTVL.

This chain joins TRBV23-1 and TRBJ1-5; possible D gene TRBD1, 5 bases. TRBV23-1 is an ORF for which the function is uncertain. The CDR3 has 17 amino acids. The V and J ends lost 3 bases and 7 bases respectively, with 22 bases between them. CDR3 sequence reads: CASSHGLQGGFWQPQHF. In DNA form, the CDR3 reads TGCGCCAGCAGTCACGGTCTCCAGGGTGGGTTTTGGCAGCCCCAGCATTTT.

The chain has TRBV6-5 and TRBJ2-1; 9 bases are a match to TRBD2. The CDR3 is 15 residues long. The V gene end was trimmed by 8 bases and the J gene end by 7 bases; junction bases not matched to a gene: 12. Germline loops: CDR1 MNHEY, CDR2 SVGAGI. This CDR3 reads CASRLEGGGANEQFF. The CDR3, as DNA: TGTGCCAGCCGTCTGGAGGGCGGGGGGGCAAATGAGCAGTTCTTC.

Only a few counts were recorded for this clone. The genes are TRBV9 and TRBJ1-3; perhaps TRBD1 as D (6 bases). Germline V gene data show CDR1 as SGDLS and CDR2 as YYNGEE. This CDR3 comprises 14 residues. V dropped 3 bases and J dropped 2 bases, with 9 bases sitting between them. Here the CDR3 reads CASSGTVTGNTIYF. The CDR3 DNA is TGTGCCAGCAGCGGGACAGTTACTGGAAACACCATATATTTT.

This sequence joins TRBV7-3 and TRBJ2-3; 7 bases fit TRBD2. The CDR3 has 14 residues. V shed 3 bases and J 0 bases; nucleotides not matched to a gene: 0. Germline V gene lookup returns CDR1 SGHTA and CDR2 FQGTGA. The CDR3 nucleotides read TGTGCCAGCAGCTTTAGCGGGAGCACAGATACGCAGTATTTT. Its translation is CASSFSGSTDTQYF.

The chain combines TRBV10-3 with TRBJ2-6, with D perhaps matching TRBD2 (6 bases). The CDR3 runs 14 residues. Germline CDR1 and CDR2: ENHRY and SYGVKD. V was pared by 7 bases and J by 0 bases, with 7 bases between. CDR3 protein: CAITGVSGANVLTF. CDR3 coding DNA: TGTGCCATCACGGGGGTCTCTGGGGCCAACGTCCTGACTTTC.

CDR3 sequence: CASSLSGGNQPQHF. The CDR3 DNA reads TGTGCCAGCAGTTTATCAGGGGGCAATCAGCCCCAGCATTTT. The genes are TRBV28 and TRBJ1-5; D might be TRBD1 (6 bases). CDR1 is MDHEN, CDR2 SYDVKM, per germline. V was shortened by 1 base and J by 2 bases, with 6 bases between the two germline ends. This CDR3 is 14 amino acids long.